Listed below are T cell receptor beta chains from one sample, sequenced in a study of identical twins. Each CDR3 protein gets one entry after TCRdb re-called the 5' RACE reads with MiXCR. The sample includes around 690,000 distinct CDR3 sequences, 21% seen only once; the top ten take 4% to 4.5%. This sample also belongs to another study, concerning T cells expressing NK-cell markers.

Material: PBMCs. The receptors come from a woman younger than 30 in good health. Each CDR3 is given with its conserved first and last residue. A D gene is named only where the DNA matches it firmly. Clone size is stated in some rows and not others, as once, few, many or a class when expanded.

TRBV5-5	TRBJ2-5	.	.	TGTGCCAGCAGCTTTTTTGATCCGTACCAAGAGACCCAGTACTTC	CASSFFDPYQETQYF
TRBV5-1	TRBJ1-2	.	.	TGCGCCAGCAGCTTGGTCGGGGTAAACGGCTACACCTTC	CASSLVGVNGYTF
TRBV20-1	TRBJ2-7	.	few	TGCAGTGCTAGAGACGCGGGGGCGGCCTACGAGCAGTACTTC	CSARDAGAAYEQYF
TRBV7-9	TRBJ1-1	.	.	TGTGCCACCAAAACAGGGAGCATGAACACTGAAGCTTTCTTT	CATKTGSMNTEAFF
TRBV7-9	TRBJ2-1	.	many	TGTGCCAGCAGCTCTACGGTGAATGAGCAGTTCTTC	CASSSTVNEQFF
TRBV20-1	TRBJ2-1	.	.	TGCAGTGCTATAGACCCTATTAGGGATGAGCAGTTCTTC	CSAIDPIRDEQFF
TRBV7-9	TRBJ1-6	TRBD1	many	TGTGCCAGCAGCCAACAGGGGGGGAGTAATTCACCCCTCCACTTT	CASSQQGGSNSPLHF
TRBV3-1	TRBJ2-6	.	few	TGTGCCAGCAGCCGAACGGGGACGTTTGGTCCGTCTGGGGCCAACGTCCTGACTTTC	CASSRTGTFGPSGANVLTF
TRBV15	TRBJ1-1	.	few	TGTGCCACCGGGAGACAGCTGAACACTGAAGCTTTCTTT	CATGRQLNTEAFF
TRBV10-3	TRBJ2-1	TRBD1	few	TGTGCCATCAGTGCGGACAGGGGCGTGAATGAGCAGTTCTTC	CAISADRGVNEQFF
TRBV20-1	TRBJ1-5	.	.	TGCAGTGCTAGAGACGGATATAGCAATCAGCCCCAGCATTTT	CSARDGYSNQPQHF
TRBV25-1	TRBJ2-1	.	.	TGTGCCAGCAGTGGAGGACAACCCCAAGGCAATGAGCAGTTCTTC	CASSGGQPQGNEQFF
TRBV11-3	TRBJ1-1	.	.	TGTGCCAGGGGGACGGACACCATGAACACTGAAGCTTTCTTT	CARGTDTMNTEAFF
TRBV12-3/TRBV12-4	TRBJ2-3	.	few	TGTGCCAGCACCCAATGGGGGCTAGCGGAGACCGCAGATACGCAGTATTTT	CASTQWGLAETADTQYF
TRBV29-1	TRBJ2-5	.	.	TGCAGCGTTGAATCAGGTTACCAAGAGACCCAGTACTTC	CSVESGYQETQYF
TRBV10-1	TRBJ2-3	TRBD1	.	TGCGCCAGCAGTGCAATACAGGGGTTGAGCGCAGATACGCAGTATTTT	CASSAIQGLSADTQYF
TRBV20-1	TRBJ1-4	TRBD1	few	TGCAGTGCTAGAGGACAGGGGGTCGAAAAACTGTTTTTT	CSARGQGVEKLFF
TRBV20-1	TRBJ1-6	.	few	TGCAGTGCTAGAGGGCGCAGGGCCGTTAATTCACCCCTCCACTTT	CSARGRRAVNSPLHF
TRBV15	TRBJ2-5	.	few	TGTGCCACCAGCCGGGACGAACAAGAGACCCAGTACTTC	CATSRDEQETQYF
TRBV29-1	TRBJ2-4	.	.	TGCAGCGTTGATGTGGTATCGGAGCCAAACATTCAGTACTTC	CSVDVVSEPNIQYF
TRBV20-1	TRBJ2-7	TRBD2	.	TGCAGTGGAGCGGGAGGGCCGAAAGAGCAGTACTTC	CSGAGGPKEQYF
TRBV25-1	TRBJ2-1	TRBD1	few	TGTGCCAGCAGGAGACAGGGACCGTTCTCCTACAATGAGCAGTTCTTC	CASRRQGPFSYNEQFF
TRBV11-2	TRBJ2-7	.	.	TGTGCCAGCAGCTTGAGTATCCTTGTTTACGAGCAGTACTTC	CASSLSILVYEQYF
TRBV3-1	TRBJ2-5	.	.	TGTGCCAGCAGCCAAGTAGCTGGAGAGACCCAGTACTTC	CASSQVAGETQYF
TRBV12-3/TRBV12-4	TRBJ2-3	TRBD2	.	TGTGCCAGCAGTTTAGCGCTCCGAGGACTAGCACAACTTAGCACAGATACGCAGTATTTT	CASSLALRGLAQLSTDTQYF
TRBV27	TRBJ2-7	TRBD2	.	TGTGCCAGCAACAAAGCGGGAAGCGGCTACGAGCAGTACTTC	CASNKAGSGYEQYF
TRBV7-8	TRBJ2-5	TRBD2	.	TGTGCCAGCAGCTCCCGGACTAGCCAGGGAGAGACCCAGTACTTC	CASSSRTSQGETQYF
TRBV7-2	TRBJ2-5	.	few	TGTGCCAGCAGTCCTCGTACCGTCGGAGAGACCCAGTACTTC	CASSPRTVGETQYF
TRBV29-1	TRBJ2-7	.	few	TGCAGCGTTGAAGATCCTGAGCCCTCCTACGAGCAGTACTTC	CSVEDPEPSYEQYF
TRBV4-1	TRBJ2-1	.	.	TGCGCCAGCAGCCAAGGTTGGGGGGGCACCCACAATGAGCAGTTCTTC	CASSQGWGGTHNEQFF
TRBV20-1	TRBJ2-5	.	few	TGCAGCGGGGTTCAAGAGACCCAGTACTTC	CSGVQETQYF
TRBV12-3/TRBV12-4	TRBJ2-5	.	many	TGTGCCAGCAGCACCTGGGAGACCCAGTACTTC	CASSTWETQYF
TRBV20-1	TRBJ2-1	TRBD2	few	TGCAGTGTTACAGCGGGAGACCACTACAATGAGCAGTTCTTC	CSVTAGDHYNEQFF
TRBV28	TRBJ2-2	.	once	TGTGCCAGCAGTCGAAGGGGGAAAACCGGGGAGCTGTTTTTT	CASSRRGKTGELFF
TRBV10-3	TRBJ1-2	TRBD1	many	TGTGCCATCAGTGGGGACAGGGTTGGCTACACCTTC	CAISGDRVGYTF
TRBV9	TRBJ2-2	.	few	TGTGCCAGCAGCGTAGTGGCAGGCGTGAACACCGGGGAGCTGTTTTTT	CASSVVAGVNTGELFF
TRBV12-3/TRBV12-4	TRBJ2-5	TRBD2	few	TGTGCCAGCAGCAAGACTAGCGGGAGAGGAGAGACCCAGTACTTC	CASSKTSGRGETQYF
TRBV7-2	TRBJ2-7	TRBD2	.	TGTGCCAGCAGCTTAGCGCGGACTAGCGGGTCCTACGAGCAGTACTTC	CASSLARTSGSYEQYF
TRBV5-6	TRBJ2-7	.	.	TGTGCCAGCAGCTTGAATGGTCGGCACTACGAGCAGTACTTC	CASSLNGRHYEQYF
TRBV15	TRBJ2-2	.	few	TGTGCCACCAGCAGCCCAGCCTCTGGGTCCGGGGAGCTGTTTTTT	CATSSPASGSGELFF
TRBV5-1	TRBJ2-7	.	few	TGCGCCAGCAGCTTGTATTTTAGGACCACTCAAACCTACGAGCAGTACTTC	CASSLYFRTTQTYEQYF
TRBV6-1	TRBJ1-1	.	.	TGTGCCAGCGCCTGGAGGATCTCCACTGAAGCTTTCTTT	CASAWRISTEAFF